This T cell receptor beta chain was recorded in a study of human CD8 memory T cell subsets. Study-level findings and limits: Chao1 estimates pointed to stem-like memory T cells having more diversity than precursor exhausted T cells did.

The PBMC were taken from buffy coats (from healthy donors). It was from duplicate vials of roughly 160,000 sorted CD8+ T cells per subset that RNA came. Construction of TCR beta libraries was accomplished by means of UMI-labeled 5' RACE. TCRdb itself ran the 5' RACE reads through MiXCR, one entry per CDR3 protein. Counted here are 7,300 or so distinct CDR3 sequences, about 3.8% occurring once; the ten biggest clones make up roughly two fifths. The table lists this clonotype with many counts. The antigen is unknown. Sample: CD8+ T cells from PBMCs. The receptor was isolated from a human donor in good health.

CDR3 DNA sequence: TGTGCCAGCAGCTTGCGACAGGCAAATGAAAAACTGTTTTTT. Translating it yields CASSLRQANEKLFF. V gene TRBV5-5 combines with J gene TRBJ1-4; the D gene is possibly TRBD1 (6 bases). Germline lookup yields CDR1 SGHKS and CDR2 YYEKEE (reference sequence). Trimming cost V 1 base and J 5 bases, with 9 bases left between them. The CDR3 contains 14 residues.